Below, 20 T cell receptor beta chains from the same sample are listed, as sequenced in a study of shared clonotypes between healthy human individuals (dated by TCRdb to the early 2020s). Library construction relied on the immunoSEQ multiplex PCR assay. Not all clones reach the TCRdb copy of this immuneACCESS table, which keeps in-frame sequences only. Checked studies attribute under half of the gap to unresolved V genes and leave the rest unexplained. In this sample the table shows around 1.9 million clones, 85% to 95% of which occur a single time. The top ten constitute 1.5% to 2% of the sample. CD8 naive samples were CD45RO-negative cells positively selected for CCR7, giving a CD45RA+CCR7+ population that excluded TemRA cells. Sequenced input: naive CD8+ T cells from PBMCs. Per the publication, the cell subset or site label means: CD45RA+CCR7+. The origin of the receptors is a man aged 18 to 29 in good health. Some clones in this sample may be carry-over from other donors' samples.

The CDR3 DNA is TGCACCAGCAGCCAAGATGGGGAAAGATTAACTCCCTACGAGCAGTACTTC. This translates into CTSSQDGERLTPYEQYF. This sequence joins TRBV1 and TRBJ2-7. TRBV1 is an annotated pseudogene. The CDR3 extends over 17 amino acids.

This clone was counted between two and nine times. The V call is TRBV2, the J call TRBJ1-5, with a tentative D call TRBD1 (5 bases). This CDR3 region has 13 residues. Germline-derived CDR1 and CDR2 are SNHLY and FYNNEI. V gave up 8 bases and J gave up 2 bases, with 10 bases separating them. CDR3 protein: CASRAGGNQPQHF. CDR3 in DNA: TGTGCCAGCCGTGCGGGGGGCAATCAGCCCCAGCATTTT.

This rearrangement joins TRBV7-9 to TRBJ2-7; the match to TRBD2 covers 14 bases. The CDR3 is 19 residues long. CDR1 is SEHNR and CDR2 is FQNEAQ in the germline V gene (reference sequence). Trimming at V came to 3 bases and at J to 3 bases, leaving 13 bases not matched to a gene. The CDR3 DNA reads TGTGCCAGCAGCTTCCGTGGGACTAGCGGGAGAGCGACAAACTACGAGCAGTACTTC. Translated: CASSFRGTSGRATNYEQYF.

The V call is TRBV6-5, the J call TRBJ1-1, with 8 nucleotides matching TRBD1. Germline CDR1 is MNHEY and CDR2 is SVGAGI. This CDR3 contains 15 residues. V trimming: 0 bases; J trimming: 6 bases; junction bases outside the gene matches: 6. CDR3 nucleotides: TGTGCCAGCAGTTACTCTGCAGGGGGCGTCCCTGAAGCTTTCTTT. Amino acid sequence: CASSYSAGGVPEAFF.

As concerns this clone: A much larger clone lies a single base off, so this may be a read error. Other nucleotide sequences from this sample produce the same CDR3. This rearrangement joins TRBV5-4 to TRBJ2-7; D ambiguous. Trimming took 2 bases from V and 3 from J, leaving 3 bases between them. Germline V gene data show CDR1 as SGHNT and CDR2 as YYREEE (reference sequence). This CDR3 comprises 11 residues. CDR3 DNA sequence: TGTGCCAGCAGCTTAGGCTACGAGCAGTACTTC. This translates into CASSLGYEQYF. The full variable domain, its missing parts supplied by reference TRBV5-4 and TRBJ2-7, is ETGVTQSPTHLIKTRGQQVTLRCSSQSGHNTVSWYQQALGQGPQFIFQYYREEENGRGNFPPRFSGLQFPNYSSELNVNALELDDSALYLCASSLGYEQYFGPGTRLTVT.

Comments on this clone: Additional DNA sequences in this sample encode the identical CDR3. The chain couples TRBV19 to TRBJ2-7, with 7 bases that match TRBD1. The CDR3 is 14 amino acids. Germline V gene sequence: CDR1 LNHDA, CDR2 SQIVND (reference sequence). With V trimmed by 1 base and J by 2 bases, 2 bases remained unmatched. The CDR3 region is CASSIGTGTYEQYF. CDR3 nucleotide sequence: TGTGCCAGTAGTATAGGGACAGGAACCTACGAGCAGTACTTC.

This sequence joins TRBV7-9 and TRBJ2-1; 10 bases are a match to TRBD2. Germline CDR1 and CDR2: SEHNR and FQNEAQ (reference sequence). J gave up 4 bases and V 10 bases, and 7 bases lay outside the gene matches. The CDR3 spans 14 residues. CDR3 loop: CAKDGTSVYNEQFF. The CDR3 DNA sequence: TGTGCCAAGGACGGGACTAGCGTGTACAATGAGCAGTTCTTC.

The rearrangement links TRBV7-6 to TRBJ2-1; D is uncertain. CDR3 length: 14 amino acids. With 0 bases removed from V and 7 bases from J, the gap between germline ends came to 10 bases. Per germline, CDR1 SGHVS and CDR2 FNYEAQ. DNA for the CDR3: TGTGCCAGCAGCTTAGCGGCAGGTCAAAATGAGCAGTTCTTC. It is translated as CASSLAAGQNEQFF.

The rearrangement links TRBV2 to TRBJ2-1, with 7 bases fitting TRBD2. Germline V gene data show CDR1 as SNHLY and CDR2 as FYNNEI. V shed 5 bases, J shed 0 bases, and the junction held 10 bases outside the gene matches. There are 17 residues in the CDR3. The DNA of the CDR3 is TGTGCCAGCAGTAGAAAAGCGGGATACCGCTCCTACAATGAGCAGTTCTTC. Translation gives CASSRKAGYRSYNEQFF.

About this clone: Other DNA sequences in the same sample also yield this CDR3. The chain links TRBV5-6 to TRBJ2-3; D is ambiguous. Trimming removed 2 bases from V and 6 bases from J, with 7 bases in between. The CDR3 runs 12 residues. Germline V gene lookup returns CDR1 SGHDT and CDR2 YYEEEE. The CDR3 spells CASSLGSDTQYF. In nucleotides, the CDR3 is TGTGCCAGCAGCTTAGGGTCGGATACGCAGTATTTT.

This chain uses TRBV9 with TRBJ1-3, with D hard to call. The CDR3 has 18 residues. V lost 3 bases to trimming and J lost 2 bases, with 21 bases between them. Germline CDR1 is SGDLS and CDR2 is YYNGEE. CDR3 in DNA: TGTGCCAGCAGCGCTTTAGGATCCGGACGGGCCGCTGGAAACACCATATATTTT. This codes for CASSALGSGRAAGNTIYF.

This chain links TRBV10-3 with TRBJ1-1; D remains ambiguous. This CDR3 comprises 12 residues. The germline CDR1 and CDR2 sequences are ENHRY and SYGVKD. The V end was cut by 2 bases, the J end by 4 bases, with 5 bases between. CDR3 region: CAISETVTEAFF. CDR3 bases: TGTGCCATCAGTGAGACGGTCACTGAAGCTTTCTTT.

This chain uses TRBV29-1 with TRBJ2-1, with a possible D match to TRBD2 (6 bases). Germline V CDR1 and CDR2: SQVTM, ANQGSEA. Between the trimmed V and J ends, which lost 7 bases and 10 bases, there was a span of 17 bases. The CDR3 length is 12 residues. The CDR3 sequence: CSARAGWREQFF. The CDR3 nucleotides are TGCAGCGCCAGAGCGGGTTGGCGCGAGCAGTTCTTC.

The chain carries TRBV23-1 and TRBJ1-5, with no clear D. TRBV23-1 is an ORF for which the function is uncertain. The CDR3 runs to 17 residues. V gave up 4 bases and J gave up 0 bases, with 16 bases separating them. The DNA of the CDR3 is TGCGCCAGCAGTCCTCGGGGTGGGAAGGCTAGCAATCAGCCCCAGCATTTT. Translation: CASSPRGGKASNQPQHF.

The chain links TRBV7-8 to TRBJ2-1; 7 nucleotides line up with TRBD2. Losses at the gene ends were 6 bases for V and 5 bases for J; bases not matched to a gene: 7. From germline, CDR1 is SGHVS and CDR2 FQNEAQ. There are 14 residues in the CDR3. CDR3 coding DNA: TGTGCCAGCAGTTCCGGGACTACCCACAATGAGCAGTTCTTC. Residues: CASSSGTTHNEQFF.

The V gene is TRBV7-3, the J gene TRBJ2-1, with 8 bases fitting TRBD2. CDR3 size: 13 residues. The ends lost 6 bases at V and 12 bases at J; junction bases unmatched: 10. The germline V gene has CDR1 SGHTA and CDR2 FQGTGA. CDR3 in amino acids: CASSKGPAGGQFF. Written as DNA, the CDR3 is TGTGCCAGCAGTAAAGGTCCTGCGGGGGGGCAGTTCTTC.

The chain employs TRBV29-1 and TRBJ2-1; D remains ambiguous. Trimming stripped 3 bases from V and 4 bases from J, with 10 bases between. Germline V lookup: CDR1 SQVTM, CDR2 ANQGSEA. The CDR3 consists of 13 residues. CDR3 loop: CSVDWTLYNEQFF. The CDR3 DNA is TGCAGCGTTGATTGGACGCTGTACAATGAGCAGTTCTTC.

J is TRBJ2-7 and V is TRBV28, with 8 bases that match TRBD2. Germline V gene lookup returns CDR1 MDHEN and CDR2 SYDVKM. With V trimmed by 4 bases and J by 5 bases, 7 bases remained unmatched. The CDR3 loop spans 14 amino acids. The CDR3 here is CASSSPGGHHEQYF. CDR3 nucleotides: TGTGCCAGCAGTTCCCCGGGAGGGCACCACGAGCAGTACTTC. Supplemented by reference TRBV28 and TRBJ2-7, the full variable domain reads DVKVTQSSRYLVKRTGEKVFLECVQDMDHENMFWYRQDPGLGLRLIYFSYDVKMKEKGDIPEGYSVSREKKERFSLILESASTNQTSMYLCASSSPGGHHEQYFGPGTRLTVT.

J is TRBJ2-1 and V is TRBV13, with 8 bases aligning to TRBD1. Germline trimming cut 7 bases from V and 7 bases from J; bases unmatched to any gene: 6. This CDR3 spans 13 amino acids. Germline CDR1 PRHDT, CDR2 FYEKMQ (reference sequence). The CDR3 here is CASMDRVENEQFF. In DNA, the CDR3 is TGTGCCAGCATGGACAGGGTAGAAAATGAGCAGTTCTTC.

This clone occurred a few times. V usage is TRBV7-9 and J usage is TRBJ1-1; no reliable D call. The CDR3 runs to 13 residues. Trimming removed 10 bases at V and 4 bases at J, with 16 bases between. The germline gives CDR1 SEHNR, CDR2 FQNEAQ (reference sequence). Here the CDR3 reads CATSHADGTEAFF. The CDR3 DNA sequence: TGTGCCACTTCCCACGCAGACGGCACTGAAGCTTTCTTT.